This TCR beta chain was documented in a study of blood T cell repertoires in COVID-19. Study-level background: Some COVID-19 samples were acute and others convalescent; all came from the United States, Italy and Spain. Sources were T cells, B-cell-depleted T cells, or PBMCs; the material itself was cDNA or gDNA.

The CDR3 totals 16 residues. The germline V gene has CDR1 KGHDR and CDR2 SFDVKD. V trimming: 5 bases; J trimming: 6 bases; junction bases outside the gene matches: 10. Source study methods: Estimation of nucleated cell counts was performed using reference gene primer amplification. Assay used: immunoSEQ multiplex PCR; TCRdb lists only in-frame clones, some missing. V and J calls plus clone size are reproduced from that table; the DNA served to infer D and trimming. The sample shows approximately 250,000 clones, 86% of them seen only once. Enrolled during active infection, Seattle patients were then followed longitudinally.

Material for sequencing was peripheral blood. The TCR was taken from a woman of 80 years or more with COVID-19, enrolled during active disease. This sequence joins TRBV24-1 and TRBJ2-2; 8 nucleotides align to TRBD2. In DNA, the CDR3 is TGTGCCACCAGTGCCAACCGGGGGGGAGCGGCCGGGGAGCTGTTTTTT. Amino acids: CATSANRGGAAGELFF.